A selection of T cell receptor beta chains follows, all from one sample in a study of Graves' ophthalmopathy and Graves' hyperthyroidism. TCRdb re-derived calls from the multiplex PCR reads in MiXCR, one entry per CDR3 protein. The sample contains a few hundred thousand distinct CDR3 sequences, about 18% of which appear only once. Sequencing was done on a sample of peripheral blood. The receptor source for this set is an adult woman with stable Graves' hyperthyroidism. Each CDR3 is given with its conserved first and last residue. D genes are given only for firm matches. The listing skips clone size in some rows; elsewhere it reads once, few, many or a size class.

D	V	size	J	CDR3	DNA
NA	TRBV4-1	many	TRBJ2-5	CASSQGRGWETQYF	TGCGCCAGCAGCCAAGGGCGGGGCTGGGAGACCCAGTACTTC
NA	TRBV28	many	TRBJ1-5	CASSAGRQPQHF	TGTGCCAGCAGTGCAGGGAGACAGCCCCAGCATTTT
NA	TRBV7-3	NA	TRBJ1-1	CTSSLAGEYEAFF	TGTACCAGCAGCTTAGCGGGAGAATATGAAGCTTTCTTT
TRBD1	TRBV20-1	many	TRBJ1-5	CSARSGQGARQPQHF	TGCAGTGCTAGGTCGGGACAGGGGGCAAGACAGCCCCAGCATTTT
NA	TRBV12-3/TRBV12-4	NA	TRBJ1-1	CASSQTGFGTEAFF	TGTGCCAGCAGTCAAACAGGGTTCGGCACTGAAGCTTTCTTT
NA	TRBV28	many	TRBJ1-5	CASSLLSTPWAPQHF	TGTGCCAGCAGTTTATTATCCACTCCCTGGGCGCCCCAGCATTTT
TRBD2	TRBV10-2	many	TRBJ2-7	CASRVTSATYEQYF	TGCGCCAGCAGGGTGACTAGCGCTACCTACGAGCAGTACTTC
TRBD1	TRBV2	many	TRBJ2-5	CAGMGAGGEETQYF	TGTGCCGGGATGGGGGCAGGGGGCGAGGAGACCCAGTACTTC
TRBD1	TRBV18	NA	TRBJ1-1	CASSPRTGGDVTEAFF	TGTGCCAGCTCACCAAGGACAGGGGGCGATGTGACTGAAGCTTTCTTT
NA	TRBV27	NA	TRBJ2-5	CASSLYFHFQETQYF	TGTGCCAGCAGCTTGTACTTTCATTTCCAAGAGACCCAGTACTTC
TRBD1	TRBV19	many	TRBJ1-5	CASTPLWDRGNQPQHF	TGTGCCAGTACCCCGCTCTGGGACAGGGGCAATCAGCCCCAGCATTTT
NA	TRBV5-1	many	TRBJ2-5	CASSGQGFEETQYF	TGCGCCAGCAGCGGCCAGGGTTTTGAGGAGACCCAGTACTTC
TRBD1	TRBV2	many	TRBJ1-1	CASSRGDRVGPEAFF	TGTGCCAGCAGTAGGGGGGACAGGGTGGGCCCTGAAGCTTTCTTT
TRBD2	TRBV7-8	few	TRBJ2-2	CASSLRGGLAWSGELFF	TGTGCCAGCAGCCTCAGGGGGGGACTAGCGTGGTCCGGGGAGCTGTTTTTT
NA	TRBV29-1	NA	TRBJ1-2	CSVSGGVNYGYTF	TGCAGCGTCTCCGGGGGGGTGAACTATGGCTACACCTTC
NA	TRBV30	NA	TRBJ1-1	CAWSVQWTEAFF	TGTGCCTGGAGTGTGCAATGGACTGAAGCTTTCTTT
NA	TRBV6-1	NA	TRBJ2-7	CASSAQQGRSYEQYF	TGTGCCAGCAGTGCTCAACAGGGACGGTCCTACGAGCAGTACTTC
NA	TRBV10-3	many	TRBJ2-7	CAISPSAGGTVTYEQYF	TGTGCCATCAGTCCCTCGGCCGGCGGGACAGTCACCTACGAGCAGTACTTC
NA	TRBV30	few	TRBJ2-2	CAWSKDGEMTGELFF	TGTGCCTGGAGTAAGGATGGGGAGATGACGGGGGAGCTGTTTTTT
NA	TRBV5-1	many	TRBJ2-7	CASSLVTGANSYEQYF	TGCGCCAGCAGCTTGGTTACAGGCGCTAACTCCTACGAGCAGTACTTC
NA	TRBV4-2	NA	TRBJ2-7	CASSQGDQGSSYEQYF	TGTGCCAGCAGCCAGGGGGATCAGGGGAGCTCCTACGAGCAGTACTTC
NA	TRBV5-1	many	TRBJ2-7	CASSLEGYTNEQYF	TGCGCCAGCAGCTTGGAAGGGTACACTAACGAGCAGTACTTC
NA	TRBV2	many	TRBJ1-5	CASSQGTMVYQPQHF	TGTGCCAGCTCTCAGGGGACAATGGTTTATCAGCCCCAGCATTTT
NA	TRBV15	many	TRBJ2-2	CATSRDLTAGQSGELFF	TGTGCCACCAGCAGAGATCTAACGGCGGGACAATCCGGGGAGCTGTTTTTT
TRBD2	TRBV4-2	few	TRBJ2-2	CASSPTSGRPTTGELFF	TGTGCCAGCAGCCCGACTAGCGGGAGACCAACCACCGGGGAGCTGTTTTTT
TRBD1	TRBV4-1	many	TRBJ1-1	CASSQETGGRRTEAFF	TGCGCCAGCAGCCAGGAAACAGGGGGCAGAAGGACTGAAGCTTTCTTT
TRBD2	TRBV20-1	once	TRBJ2-5	CSAPTSGTDHGTQYF	TGCAGTGCTCCCACTAGCGGGACCGACCACGGGACCCAGTACTTC
NA	TRBV12-3/TRBV12-4	many	TRBJ1-2	CASSLFVQGGDGYTF	TGTGCCAGCAGTTTGTTCGTACAGGGCGGCGATGGCTACACCTTC
NA	TRBV19	many	TRBJ2-7	CASGLSGSSYEQYF	TGTGCCAGTGGGTTGTCAGGCAGCTCCTACGAGCAGTACTTC
NA	TRBV24-1	NA	TRBJ2-5	CATGDHRGETQYF	TGTGCCACCGGGGACCATAGGGGGGAGACCCAGTACTTC
NA	TRBV30	many	TRBJ2-2	CAWSPYPLSGELFF	TGTGCCTGGAGTCCCTATCCCCTTTCCGGGGAGCTGTTTTTT
TRBD2	TRBV28	many	TRBJ2-5	CASRPRGRETQYF	TGTGCCAGCAGACCGCGCGGGAGAGAGACCCAGTACTTC
TRBD1	TRBV29-1	NA	TRBJ1-6	CSVLVSSGTENSPLHF	TGCAGCGTTTTAGTCTCCTCCGGGACAGAGAATTCACCCCTCCACTTT
TRBD1	TRBV28	NA	TRBJ1-5	CASESGGNSNQPQHF	TGTGCCAGCGAATCAGGGGGGAATAGCAATCAGCCCCAGCATTTT
NA	TRBV18	many	TRBJ1-5	CASSHGGQPQHF	TGTGCCAGCTCTCATGGGGGGCAGCCCCAGCATTTT
NA	TRBV5-5	few	TRBJ1-1	CASSLPPRAFF	TGTGCCAGCAGCTTGCCCCCGAGGGCTTTCTTT
NA	TRBV7-6	NA	TRBJ2-7	CASSPLAGFPSEQYF	TGTGCCAGCAGCCCTCTGGCGGGATTTCCATCGGAGCAGTACTTC
NA	TRBV15	many	TRBJ2-7	CATSIRVGYEQYF	TGTGCCACCAGCATCAGGGTGGGCTACGAGCAGTACTTC
NA	TRBV15	many	TRBJ1-5	CATALGRNQPQHF	TGTGCCACCGCTTTGGGGAGGAATCAGCCCCAGCATTTT
TRBD2	TRBV6-5	NA	TRBJ2-7	CASSSRLAGGYEQYF	TGTGCCAGCAGTTCTAGACTAGCGGGAGGCTACGAGCAGTACTTC
TRBD2	TRBV6-2/TRBV6-3	NA	TRBJ2-7	CASSRAGGHYEQYF	TGTGCCAGCAGCCGAGCGGGAGGGCATTACGAGCAGTACTTC
NA	TRBV15	many	TRBJ1-5	CATSRDPKERAHF	TGTGCCACCAGCAGAGATCCTAAGGAGCGGGCGCATTTT
NA	TRBV11-1	NA	TRBJ1-2	CASSSAGDGYTF	TGTGCCAGCAGCTCGGCCGGGGATGGCTACACCTTC
TRBD2	TRBV20-1	many	TRBJ2-7	CSASRREGVYEQYF	TGCAGTGCTAGCCGGCGGGAGGGCGTCTACGAGCAGTACTTC
NA	TRBV3-1	few	TRBJ2-5	CASSQDFGGQETQYF	TGTGCCAGCAGCCAAGATTTTGGGGGCCAAGAGACCCAGTACTTC
NA	TRBV25-1	many	TRBJ2-5	CASSPRGEWEETQYF	TGTGCCAGCAGTCCCCGAGGGGAGTGGGAAGAGACCCAGTACTTC
TRBD2	TRBV19	NA	TRBJ2-6	CATTNIGRGPSGANVLTF	TGTGCCACCACCAACATCGGGAGGGGCCCCTCTGGGGCCAACGTCCTGACTTTC
NA	TRBV28	many	TRBJ2-2	CASSPRIRGHGELFF	TGTGCCAGCAGTCCACGGATTAGAGGTCACGGGGAGCTGTTTTTT
NA	TRBV20-1	many	TRBJ2-5	CSANPWAGRNQETQYF	TGCAGTGCTAACCCGTGGGCGGGCAGAAACCAAGAGACCCAGTACTTC
TRBD1	TRBV6-2/TRBV6-3	many	TRBJ2-7	CASSFQGAGYEQYF	TGTGCCAGCAGCTTCCAGGGGGCCGGATACGAGCAGTACTTC